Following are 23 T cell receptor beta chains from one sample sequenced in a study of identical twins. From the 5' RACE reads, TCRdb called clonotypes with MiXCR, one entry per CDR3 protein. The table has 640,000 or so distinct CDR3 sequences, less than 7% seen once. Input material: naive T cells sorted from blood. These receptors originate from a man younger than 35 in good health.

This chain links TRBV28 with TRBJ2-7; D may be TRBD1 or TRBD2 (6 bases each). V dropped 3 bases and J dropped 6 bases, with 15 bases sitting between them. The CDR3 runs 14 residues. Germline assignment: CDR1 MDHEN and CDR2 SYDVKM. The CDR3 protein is CASSLSGARGEQYF. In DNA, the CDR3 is TGTGCCAGCAGTTTGTCGGGGGCGAGGGGCGAGCAGTACTTC.

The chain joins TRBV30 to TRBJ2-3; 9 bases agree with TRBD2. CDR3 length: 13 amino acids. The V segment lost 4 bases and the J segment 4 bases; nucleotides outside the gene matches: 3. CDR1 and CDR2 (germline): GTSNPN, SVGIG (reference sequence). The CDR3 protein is CAWNIAGADTQYF. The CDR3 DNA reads TGTGCCTGGAATATAGCGGGAGCAGATACGCAGTATTTT. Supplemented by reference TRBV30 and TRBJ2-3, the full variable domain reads SQTIHQWPATLVQPVGSPLSLECTVEGTSNPNLYWYRQAAGRGLQLLFYSVGIGQISSEVPQNLSASRPQDRQFILSSKKLLLSDSGFYLCAWNIAGADTQYFGPGTRLTVL.

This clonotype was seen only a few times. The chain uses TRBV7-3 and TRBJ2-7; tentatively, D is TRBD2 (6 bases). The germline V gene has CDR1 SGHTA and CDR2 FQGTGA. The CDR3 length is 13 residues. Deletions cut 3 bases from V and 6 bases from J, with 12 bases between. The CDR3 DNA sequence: TGTGCCAGCAGCTTTGGGGGGTCAACCGAGCAGTACTTC. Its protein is CASSFGGSTEQYF.

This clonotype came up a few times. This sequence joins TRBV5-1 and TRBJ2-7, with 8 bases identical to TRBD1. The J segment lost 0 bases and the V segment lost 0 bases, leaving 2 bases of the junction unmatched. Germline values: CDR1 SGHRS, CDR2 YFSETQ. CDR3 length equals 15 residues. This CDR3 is CASSLGTGLSYEQYV. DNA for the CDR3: TGCGCCAGCAGCTTGGGGACAGGGCTCTCCTACGAGCAGTACGTC.

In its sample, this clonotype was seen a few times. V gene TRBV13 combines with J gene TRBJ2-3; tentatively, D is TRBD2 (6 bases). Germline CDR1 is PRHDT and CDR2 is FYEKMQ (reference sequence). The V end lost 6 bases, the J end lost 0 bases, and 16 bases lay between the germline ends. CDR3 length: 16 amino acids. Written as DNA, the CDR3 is TGTGCCAGCAGTCAAGGGACTTACACAAGCACAGATACGCAGTATTTT. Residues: CASSQGTYTSTDTQYF.

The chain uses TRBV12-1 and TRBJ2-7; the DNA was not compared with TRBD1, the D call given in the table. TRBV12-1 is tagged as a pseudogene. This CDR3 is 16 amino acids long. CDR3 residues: CASSHRDRGPTYEQYV. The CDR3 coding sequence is TGTGCCAGCAGCCACCGGGACAGGGGGCCAACCTACGAGCAGTACGTC.

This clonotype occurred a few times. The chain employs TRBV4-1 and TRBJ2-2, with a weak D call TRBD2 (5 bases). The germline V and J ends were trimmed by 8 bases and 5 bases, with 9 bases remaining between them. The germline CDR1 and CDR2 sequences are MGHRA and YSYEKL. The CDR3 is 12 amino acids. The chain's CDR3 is CASEGGTGELFF. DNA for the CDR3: TGCGCCAGCGAGGGCGGGACCGGGGAGCTGTTTTTT.

The CDR3 here is CAISPGQGRGIETQYF. The CDR3 region has the DNA TGTGCCATCAGCCCGGGACAGGGGCGAGGGATAGAGACCCAGTACTTC. This sequence joins TRBV10-3 and TRBJ2-5; TRBD1 matches at 10 bases. Per germline, CDR1 ENHRY and CDR2 SYGVKD. V shed 6 bases and J 4 bases; nucleotides not matched to a gene: 11. The CDR3 runs 16 residues.

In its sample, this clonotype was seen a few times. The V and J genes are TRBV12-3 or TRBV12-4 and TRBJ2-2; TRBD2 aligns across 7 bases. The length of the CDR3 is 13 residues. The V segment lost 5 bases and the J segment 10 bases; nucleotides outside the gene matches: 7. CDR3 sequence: CASSQAGRAELFF. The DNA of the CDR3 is TGTGCCAGCAGTCAAGCGGGACGGGCGGAGCTGTTTTTT.

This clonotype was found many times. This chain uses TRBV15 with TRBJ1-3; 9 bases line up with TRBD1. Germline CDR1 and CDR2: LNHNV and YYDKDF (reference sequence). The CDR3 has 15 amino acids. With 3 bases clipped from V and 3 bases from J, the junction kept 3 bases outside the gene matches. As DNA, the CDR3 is TGTGCCACCAGCAGGGGACAGGGCATTGGAAACACCATATATTTT. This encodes CATSRGQGIGNTIYF.

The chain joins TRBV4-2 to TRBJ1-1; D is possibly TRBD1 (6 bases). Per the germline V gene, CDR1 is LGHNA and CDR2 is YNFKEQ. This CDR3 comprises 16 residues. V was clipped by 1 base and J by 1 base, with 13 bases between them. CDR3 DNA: TGTGCCAGCAGCCAAGGGGGGGCAGGGTGGAACACTGAAGCTTTCTTT. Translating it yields CASSQGGAGWNTEAFF.

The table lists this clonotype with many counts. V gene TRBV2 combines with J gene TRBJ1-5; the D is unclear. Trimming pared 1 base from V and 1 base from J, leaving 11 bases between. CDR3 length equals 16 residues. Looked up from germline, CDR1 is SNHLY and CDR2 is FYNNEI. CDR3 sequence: CASSEGGKGSNQPQHF. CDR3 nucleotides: TGTGCCAGCAGTGAAGGAGGTAAAGGGAGCAATCAGCCCCAGCATTTT.

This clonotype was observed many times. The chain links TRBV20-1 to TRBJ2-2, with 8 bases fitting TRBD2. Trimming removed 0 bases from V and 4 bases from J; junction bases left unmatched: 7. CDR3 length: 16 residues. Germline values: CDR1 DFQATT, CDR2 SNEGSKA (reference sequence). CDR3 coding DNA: TGCAGTGCTAGAGAGATACGGGAGGGCCTCACCGGGGAGCTGTTTTTT. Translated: CSAREIREGLTGELFF.

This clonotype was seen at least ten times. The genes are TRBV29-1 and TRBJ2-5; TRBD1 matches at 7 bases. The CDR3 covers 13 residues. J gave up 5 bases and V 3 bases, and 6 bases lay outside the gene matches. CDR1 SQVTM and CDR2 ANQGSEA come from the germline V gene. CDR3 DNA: TGCAGCGTTGACCCCACAGGGGTGGAGACCCAGTACTTC. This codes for CSVDPTGVETQYF.

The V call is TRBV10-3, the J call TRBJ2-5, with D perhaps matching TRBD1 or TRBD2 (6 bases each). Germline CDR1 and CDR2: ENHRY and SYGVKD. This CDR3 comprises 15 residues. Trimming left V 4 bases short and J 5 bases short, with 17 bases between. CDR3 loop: CAISAQGGAWETQYF. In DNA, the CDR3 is TGTGCCATCAGTGCACAGGGCGGGGCTTGGGAGACCCAGTACTTC.

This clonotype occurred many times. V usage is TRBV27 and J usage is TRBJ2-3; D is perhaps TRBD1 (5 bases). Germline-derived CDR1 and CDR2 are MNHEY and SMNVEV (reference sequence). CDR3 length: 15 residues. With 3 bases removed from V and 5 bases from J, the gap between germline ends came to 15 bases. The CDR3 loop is CASSFQGPRGDTQYF. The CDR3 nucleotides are TGTGCCAGCAGTTTTCAGGGCCCCAGAGGAGATACGCAGTATTTT.

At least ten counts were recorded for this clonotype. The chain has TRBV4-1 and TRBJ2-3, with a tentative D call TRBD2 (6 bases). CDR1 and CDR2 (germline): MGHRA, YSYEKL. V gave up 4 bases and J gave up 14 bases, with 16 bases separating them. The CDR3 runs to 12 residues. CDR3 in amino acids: CASSRAGEALYF. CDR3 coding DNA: TGCGCCAGCAGCCGTGCCGGGGAGGCGCTGTATTTT.

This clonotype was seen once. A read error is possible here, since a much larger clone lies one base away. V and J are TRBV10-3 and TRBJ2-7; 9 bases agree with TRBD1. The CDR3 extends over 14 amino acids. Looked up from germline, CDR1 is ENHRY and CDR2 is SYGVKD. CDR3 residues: CAISEGTGYHEQFV. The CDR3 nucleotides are TGTGCCATCAGTGAGGGGACAGGGTATCACGAGCAGTTCGTC.

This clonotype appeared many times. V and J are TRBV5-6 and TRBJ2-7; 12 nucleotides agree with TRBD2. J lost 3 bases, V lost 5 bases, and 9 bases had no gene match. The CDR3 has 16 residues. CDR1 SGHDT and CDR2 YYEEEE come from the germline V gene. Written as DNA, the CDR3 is TGTGCCAGCAGTCCTACCGGGACTAGCGGGCACTACGAGCAGTACTTC. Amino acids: CASSPTGTSGHYEQYF.

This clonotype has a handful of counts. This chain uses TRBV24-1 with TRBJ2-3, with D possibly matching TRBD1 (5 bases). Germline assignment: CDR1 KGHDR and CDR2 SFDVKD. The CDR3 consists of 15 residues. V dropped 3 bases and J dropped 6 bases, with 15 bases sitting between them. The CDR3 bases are TGTGCCACCAGTGATCCCCGGACACCTCAGGATACGCAGTATTTT. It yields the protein CATSDPRTPQDTQYF.

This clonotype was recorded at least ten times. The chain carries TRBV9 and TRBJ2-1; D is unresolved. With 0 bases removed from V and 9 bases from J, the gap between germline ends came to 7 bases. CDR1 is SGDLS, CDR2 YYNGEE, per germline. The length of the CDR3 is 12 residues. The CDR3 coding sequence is TGTGCCAGCAGCGTAGCGTCGGCTGAGCAGTTCTTC. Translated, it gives CASSVASAEQFF.

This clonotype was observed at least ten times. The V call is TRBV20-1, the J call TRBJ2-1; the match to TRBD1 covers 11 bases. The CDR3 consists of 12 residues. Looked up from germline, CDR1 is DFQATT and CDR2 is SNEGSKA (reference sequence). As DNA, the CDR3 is TGCAACGGACAGGGGGCCGACAATGAGCAGTTCTTC. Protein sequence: CNGQGADNEQFF.

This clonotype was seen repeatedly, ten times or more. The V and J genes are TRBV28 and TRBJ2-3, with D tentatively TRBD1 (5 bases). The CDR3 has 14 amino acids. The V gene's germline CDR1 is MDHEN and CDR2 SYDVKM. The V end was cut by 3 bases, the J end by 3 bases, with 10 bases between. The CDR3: CASSLGRVTDTQYF. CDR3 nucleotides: TGTGCCAGCAGTTTGGGCAGGGTAACAGATACGCAGTATTTT.